These 16 T cell receptor beta chains were all obtained from the same sample, sequenced in a study of response to subunit inactivated influenza vaccine. One entry per CDR3 protein results from TCRdb running MiXCR on the RT-PCR reads. The sample has about 800,000 distinct CDR3 sequences; around 20% are singletons. The sequencing used PBMCs from blood, collected more than 4 days after vaccination. These receptors were obtained from a man between 45 and 60 years old who received an inactivated influenza vaccine.

The chain carries TRBV7-2 and TRBJ2-3; D is perhaps TRBD1 (5 bases). V lost 6 bases, J lost 6 bases, and 7 bases lay in between. CDR3 length equals 11 residues. Germline-derived CDR1 and CDR2 are SGHTA and FQGNSA. In DNA, the CDR3 is TGTGCCAGCAGACAGGTGGATACGCAGTATTTT. Its protein is CASRQVDTQYF.

In its sample, this clonotype was seen a few times. This sequence joins TRBV4-3 and TRBJ1-2; no firm D call. Germline lookup yields CDR1 LGHNA and CDR2 YSLEER. The CDR3 runs 15 residues. Trimming removed 0 bases at V and 2 bases at J, with 10 bases between. The CDR3 is CASSQDKGRNYGYTF. CDR3 nucleotides: TGCGCCAGCAGCCAAGATAAGGGCAGAAACTATGGCTACACCTTC.

This clonotype was recorded a few times. V gene TRBV7-2 combines with J gene TRBJ2-5, with a tentative D call TRBD2 (5 bases). V gave up 2 bases and J gave up 7 bases, with 17 bases separating them. CDR1 SGHTA and CDR2 FQGNSA come from the germline V gene. The CDR3 loop spans 15 amino acids. The CDR3 nucleotides read TGTGCCAGCAGCTTAAATGGGGTCGGGGTTGGGACCCAGTACTTC. Translating gives CASSLNGVGVGTQYF.

This clonotype has ten or more counts. The chain employs TRBV25-1 and TRBJ2-5, with D perhaps TRBD1 or TRBD2 (6 bases each). Germline V CDR1 and CDR2: MGHDK, SYGVNS. There are 16 residues in the CDR3. Trimming left V 0 bases short and J 2 bases short, with 13 bases between. The CDR3 region is CASSEYKGGSQETQYF. In DNA form, the CDR3 reads TGTGCCAGCAGTGAATACAAGGGGGGCTCTCAAGAGACCCAGTACTTC.

This clonotype was found many times. The junction and the germline gene differ at one end; a read error may be behind it. The CDR3 bases are TGTGCCAGCAGCTCGACAGGGGACACTGAAGCTTTCTTT. Amino acids: CASSSTGDTEAFF. The J gene is TRBJ1-1, the V gene TRBV5-1, with 8 bases lining up with TRBD1. The CDR3 extends over 13 amino acids. Germline CDR1 is SGHRS and CDR2 is YFSETQ.

This clonotype came up a few times. The genes are TRBV5-1 and TRBJ2-2; D remains unclear. The germline V gene has CDR1 SGHRS and CDR2 YFSETQ. The CDR3 extends over 16 amino acids. Trimming stripped 0 bases from V and 0 bases from J, with 9 bases between. The CDR3 DNA is TGCGCCAGCAGCTTGGTGGGATTTGCGAACACCGGGGAGCTGTTTTTT. Translated, it gives CASSLVGFANTGELFF.

The chain links TRBV5-1 to TRBJ1-1; perhaps TRBD1 as D (6 bases). The CDR3 covers 13 residues. CDR1 and CDR2 (germline): SGHRS, YFSETQ. Deletions cut 4 bases from V and 2 bases from J, with 9 bases between. In DNA form, the CDR3 reads TGCGCCAGCAGCGCGGACAGTAACACTGAAGCTTTCTTT. Its protein is CASSADSNTEAFF.

The chain carries TRBV11-2 and TRBJ2-2; TRBD2 aligns across 11 bases. Per the germline V gene, CDR1 is SGHAT and CDR2 is FQNNGV. With 6 bases clipped from V and 6 bases from J, the junction kept 9 bases outside the gene matches. The CDR3 length is 16 residues. CDR3 in amino acids: CASRPTSGRLSGELFF. For the CDR3, the DNA is TGTGCCAGCAGACCCACTAGCGGGAGATTATCCGGGGAGCTGTTTTTT.

The V gene is TRBV25-1, the J gene TRBJ2-2; D tentatively reads TRBD1 or TRBD2 (5 bases each). The CDR3 is 16 residues long. Germline values: CDR1 MGHDK, CDR2 SYGVNS. Trimming removed 1 base from V and 4 bases from J, with 13 bases in between. CDR3 amino acids: CASSESGTGSTGELFF. The CDR3 coding sequence is TGTGCCAGCAGTGAATCAGGGACGGGAAGCACCGGGGAGCTGTTTTTT. Variable domain in full (rest from reference TRBV25-1 and TRBJ2-2): EADIYQTPRYLVIGTGKKITLECSQTMGHDKMYWYQQDPGMELHLIHYSYGVNSTEKGDLSSESTVSRIRTEHFPLTLESARPSHTSQYLCASSESGTGSTGELFFGEGSRLTVL.

The rearrangement joins TRBV7-2 to TRBJ1-2; a possible D gene is TRBD1 (6 bases). The CDR3 sequence is 13 residues long. Trimming removed 6 bases from V and 6 bases from J, with 14 bases in between. Per the germline V gene, CDR1 is SGHTA and CDR2 is FQGNSA. CDR3: CASRPATGHGYTF. The CDR3 region has the DNA TGTGCCAGCAGGCCTGCTACAGGGCATGGCTACACCTTC.

J is TRBJ2-7 and V is TRBV28; D might be TRBD1 (6 bases). CDR1 and CDR2 from the germline V gene are MDHEN and SYDVKM. V shed 5 bases and J shed 4 bases, with 15 bases lying between them. CDR3 size: 14 residues. CDR3 residues: CASSAVGGQYEQYF. CDR3 nucleotides: TGTGCCAGCAGTGCGGTTGGGGGCCAGTACGAGCAGTACTTC.

The rearrangement joins TRBV6-2 or TRBV6-3 to TRBJ2-7, with a tentative D call TRBD2 (6 bases). CDR3 length: 14 residues. Trimming took off 6 bases at V and 3 bases at J, with 15 bases between the two ends. The germline V gene has CDR1 MNHEY and CDR2 SVGEGT. The CDR3, as DNA: TGTGCCAGCAGGACGGGACTTTCACGCTACGAGCAGTACTTC. Its translation: CASRTGLSRYEQYF.

The chain recombines TRBV27 with TRBJ1-6, with 8 nucleotides matching TRBD1. In germline, CDR1 is MNHEY, CDR2 SMNVEV (reference sequence). This CDR3 contains 14 residues. The V gene end was trimmed by 6 bases and the J gene end by 7 bases; junction bases not matched to a gene: 5. CDR3 nucleotide sequence: TGTGCCAGCAGGCAGACAGGGGCAAATTCACCCCTCCACTTT. Amino acid sequence: CASRQTGANSPLHF.

V gene TRBV4-2 combines with J gene TRBJ2-6; TRBD2 matches at 13 bases. The CDR3 spans 18 residues. Trimming took 4 bases from V and 2 from J; bases not matched to a gene: 5. The germline V gene has CDR1 LGHNA and CDR2 YNFKEQ. The CDR3 sequence is CASSPRTSGRTGANVLTF. In DNA, the CDR3 is TGTGCCAGCAGCCCACGGACTAGCGGGAGAACTGGGGCCAACGTCCTGACTTTC.

This sequence joins TRBV4-1 and TRBJ1-6; perhaps TRBD1 as D (6 bases). Germline lookup yields CDR1 MGHRA and CDR2 YSYEKL. The CDR3 spans 14 residues. The V and J ends lost 4 bases and 9 bases respectively, with 13 bases between them. The CDR3 loop reads CASSRIRDISPLHF. The CDR3 DNA follows: TGCGCCAGCAGCCGGATCCGGGACATTTCACCCCTCCACTTT.

This clonotype was detected a few times. The V and J genes are TRBV10-3 and TRBJ1-1; D is unresolved. The V end was cut by 2 bases, the J end by 0 bases, with 7 bases between. The V gene's germline CDR1 is ENHRY and CDR2 SYGVKD. This CDR3 contains 14 residues. The CDR3, as DNA: TGTGCCATCAGTGAGAACATCCTGAACACTGAAGCTTTCTTT. It translates to CAISENILNTEAFF.